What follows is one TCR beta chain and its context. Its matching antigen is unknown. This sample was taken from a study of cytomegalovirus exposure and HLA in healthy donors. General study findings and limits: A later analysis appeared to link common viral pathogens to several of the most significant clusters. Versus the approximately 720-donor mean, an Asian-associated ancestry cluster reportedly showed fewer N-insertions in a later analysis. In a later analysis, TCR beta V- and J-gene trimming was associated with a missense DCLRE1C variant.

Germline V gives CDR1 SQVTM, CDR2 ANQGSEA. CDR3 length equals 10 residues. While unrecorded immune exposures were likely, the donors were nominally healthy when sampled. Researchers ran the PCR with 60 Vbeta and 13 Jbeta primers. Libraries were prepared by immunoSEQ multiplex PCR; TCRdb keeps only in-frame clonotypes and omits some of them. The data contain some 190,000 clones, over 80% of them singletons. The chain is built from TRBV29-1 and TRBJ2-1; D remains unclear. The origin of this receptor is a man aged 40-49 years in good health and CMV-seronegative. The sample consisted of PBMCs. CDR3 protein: CTHGSNEQFF. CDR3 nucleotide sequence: TGCACCCATGGCTCCAATGAGCAGTTCTTC.